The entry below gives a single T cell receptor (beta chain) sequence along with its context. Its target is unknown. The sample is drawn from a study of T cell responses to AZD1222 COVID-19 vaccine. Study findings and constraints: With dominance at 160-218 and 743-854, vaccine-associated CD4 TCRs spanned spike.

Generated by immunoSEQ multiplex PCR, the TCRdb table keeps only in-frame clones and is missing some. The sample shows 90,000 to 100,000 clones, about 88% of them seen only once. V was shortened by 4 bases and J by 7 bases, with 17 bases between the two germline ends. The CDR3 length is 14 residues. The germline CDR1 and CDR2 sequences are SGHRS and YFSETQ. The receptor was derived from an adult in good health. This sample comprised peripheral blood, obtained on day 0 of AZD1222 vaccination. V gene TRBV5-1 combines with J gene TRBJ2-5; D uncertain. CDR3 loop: CASSDIQSLGTQYF. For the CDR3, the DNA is TGCGCCAGCAGCGACATACAGAGCTTGGGGACCCAGTACTTC.